This TCR beta chain was captured by sequencing in a study of shared clonotypes between healthy human individuals (dated by TCRdb to between 2020 and 2021). For the wider study: A couple of women and a few men aged 18 to 49 years were included in the cohort. For each donor, CD4 naive and CD4 memory were each given three plates, CD8 naive was given two plates, and CD8 memory was given one plate. To increase sequencing depth and limit assay-specific biases, different laboratories used diverse techniques to prepare libraries and sequence TCR repertoires. Leukapheresis yielded between about 0.85 and 10 billion PBMCs per donor. To estimate repertoire size and how much clonotype sharing occurs between individuals, the study deeply sequenced the blood TCR repertoires of about five healthy adults. The study at large found these results: Pairwise subsampling led to the expectation that sequencing depth would affect the degree of clonotype sharing among donors. Estimated clonotype richness was generally larger for naive than for memory subsets. Clonotypes shared by all four sorted-subset donors showed higher generation probabilities than non-shared clonotypes. Sampling was restricted to blood, and TCR repertoires in tissues likely differ from the TCR repertoires found in blood. Even with the large sequencing depth, rarefaction of the sorted-subset datasets indicated that sequencing was incomplete. Across a handful of donors, about 5% of naive CD4, approximately 3.6% of naive CD8, 2.3% of memory CD4, and approximately 0.4% of memory CD8 clonotypes were shared. The genetic and exposure-history diversity represented was limited by the small number of donors.

The donors were healthy, HIV-negative adults who had no recently reported acute infections or vaccinations. Every donor was a Caucasian adult residing in Nashville, Tennessee, USA. CD4+ T cells were enriched by magnetic negative selection, after which naive cells were positively selected on CD45RA and the negative fraction was taken as the memory subset. Blood was obtained by leukapheresis, after which PBMCs were separated by Ficoll-Histopaque density gradient centrifugation and cryopreserved in liquid nitrogen vapor phase. Analytical flow cytometry was used to check the purity and quantity of every magnetically sorted T cell population. Each sorted fraction had its genomic DNA isolated and then quantified by UV absorbance on a Nanodrop 2000c. The germline V end is reduced by 4 bases and the J end by 6 bases; junction bases left unmatched: 22. From the germline V gene, CDR1 is MDHEN and CDR2 is SYDVKM. The CDR3, cysteine through phenylalanine, is 21 amino acids long. Only the CDR3 region is kept as DNA, spanning 63 bases read in frame from base 1.

Notes on this clone: The target of this receptor is not known. No base quality information exists; no much larger clone differs at one position.

TCR CDR3 regions were amplified from genomic DNA by multiplex PCR using the deep immunoSEQ assay. For each cell subset, the extracted genomic DNA was distributed evenly across all wells of several immunoSEQ 96-well plates, and each plate served as one replicate. Each replicate PCR for sorted subsets received roughly 0.2 ug genomic DNA, equal to roughly 33,000 T cell genomes. Purified libraries were quantified with a Qubit 3.0 fluorometer, sized on a Bioanalyzer 2100, and re-quantified with the KAPA Library Quantification kit. Every immunoSEQ 96-well plate was sequenced on a dedicated single-read 150-cycle Illumina NextSeq 550 flow cell. The authors' analysis ran thus. The immunoSEQ output contained only junctional sequences without quality scores, so filtering could not match that applied to full-length reads. Sequences were annotated with PyIR, a Python wrapper for IgBLAST v1.9, and V/J genes and CDR3 were assigned using IMGT germline references. Reads were removed for weak V/J assignments (E-value above 1e-6), missing CDR3, stop codons, out-of-frame junctions, or ambiguous translated residues. A V3J clonotype was defined by an identical inferred V gene, J gene, and CDR3 amino acid sequence. Percentage overlap between repertoires was computed as shared unique clonotypes divided by the size of the smaller repertoire. Richness of each repertoire was evaluated using RTK rarefaction, the Chao1 estimator, and Recon v2.1 estimates of unobserved clonotypes. For all TCRbeta clonotypes obtained by the gDNA method from a few donors, generation probabilities were computed with OLGA. TCRdb limited this immuneACCESS table to in-frame rearrangements with V and J called. A share of clones is missing; checked studies link under half to unresolved V genes, and the rest is unexplained. The DNA was the basis for D and trimming; V, J and clone size are from that table. The sample table records approximately 1,000,000 clones; 77% of these occur just once. Almost 0.9% of the sample is in the top ten clones.

The sequence came from a man aged 18-30 years in good health. Some clones in this sample may be carry-over from other donors' samples. Sequencing used memory CD4+ T cells from PBMCs. The intended sense of this specimen's cell subset or site label: CD45RA-negative fraction. In this chain, TRBV28 is recombined with TRBJ2-2, with 11 bases aligning to TRBD2. The CDR3 in this case is CASSSPYPSGRRVWVPGELFF. The nucleotide sequence is given as TGTGCCAGCAGTTCCCCATATCCTAGCGGGAGGCGAGTATGGGTTCCCGGGGAGCTGTTTTTT. The variable domain in full, with residues beyond the CDR3 obtained from the reference TRBV28 and TRBJ2-2 genes, is DVKVTQSSRYLVKRTGEKVFLECVQDMDHENMFWYRQDPGLGLRLIYFSYDVKMKEKGDIPEGYSVSREKKERFSLILESASTNQTSMYLCASSSPYPSGRRVWVPGELFFGEGSRLTVL.